A selection of T cell receptor beta chains follows, all from one sample in a study of read filtering for tumor transcriptome and immune sequencing. TCRdb reprocessed the reads with MiXCR, giving one entry per CDR3 protein. The repertoire consists of 120,000 or so distinct CDR3 sequences, with roughly 13% occurring once and the leading ten covering 9.5% to 12%. Specimen: a population of CD138-negative cells sorted from bone marrow. The source is a donor at least 40 years old with multiple myeloma. Each CDR3 is given with its conserved first and last residue. The D gene is left open where the match is weak. Some rows have no size entry. The others give once, few or many, or a class for an expanded clone.

V gene	clone size	D gene	CDR3 length	J gene	CDR3 protein	CDR3 DNA
TRBV2	many	.	15	TRBJ2-2	CASSGTTADTGELFF	TGTGCCAGCAGTGGGACAACTGCGGACACCGGGGAGCTGTTTTTT
TRBV5-1	.	.	15	TRBJ1-3	CASSRDGNSGNTIYF	TGCGCCAGCAGCCGCGACGGAAACTCTGGAAACACCATATATTTT
TRBV19	few	.	13	TRBJ2-3	CASSFGDSDTQYF	TGTGCCAGTAGCTTCGGGGACTCAGATACGCAGTATTTT
TRBV19	many	TRBD2	14	TRBJ2-3	CASRMAAGADTQYF	TGTGCCAGTAGAATGGCAGCGGGGGCAGATACGCAGTATTTT
TRBV12-3/TRBV12-4	few	.	13	TRBJ1-1	CASSVQDNTEAFF	TGTGCCAGCAGTGTACAAGATAACACTGAAGCTTTCTTT
TRBV12-3/TRBV12-4	many	.	17	TRBJ2-6	CASRIGFFHSGANVLTF	TGTGCCAGCAGAATTGGGTTCTTTCACTCTGGGGCCAACGTCCTGACTTTC
TRBV29-1	many	.	14	TRBJ2-6	CSVHDSSGANVLTF	TGCAGCGTTCACGACAGCTCTGGGGCCAACGTCCTGACTTTC
TRBV7-9	many	.	12	TRBJ2-2	CASSKTTGELFF	TGTGCCAGCAGCAAAACCACCGGGGAGCTGTTTTTT
TRBV6-5	few	.	17	TRBJ1-1	CASSYGRGGFSDTEAFF	TGTGCCAGCAGTTACGGGAGGGGCGGGTTCTCGGACACTGAAGCTTTCTTT
TRBV2	many	TRBD2	14	TRBJ2-5	CASNVAGNQETQYF	TGTGCCAGCAATGTAGCGGGGAACCAAGAGACCCAGTACTTC
TRBV28	many	.	15	TRBJ2-7	CASIPQVPSSYEQYF	TGTGCCAGCATTCCACAGGTCCCCAGCTCCTACGAGCAGTACTTC
TRBV7-2	many	TRBD2	16	TRBJ2-1	CASSFRTSGIGNEQFF	TGTGCCAGCAGCTTCCGGACTAGCGGGATAGGGAATGAGCAGTTCTTC
TRBV10-3	many	TRBD2	16	TRBJ2-1	CAISGKREGPHNEQFF	TGTGCCATCAGTGGAAAGCGGGAGGGCCCCCACAATGAGCAGTTCTTC
TRBV11-2	many	.	14	TRBJ1-1	CASSLERGATEAFF	TGTGCCAGCAGCTTAGAGCGGGGGGCGACTGAAGCTTTCTTT
TRBV30	.	TRBD1	16	TRBJ2-2	CAWDLSGQGYTGELFF	TGTGCCTGGGATCTTTCGGGACAGGGCTACACCGGGGAGCTGTTTTTT
TRBV9	many	TRBD1	16	TRBJ2-2	CASSIQTGGNTGELFF	TGTGCCAGCAGCATTCAGACAGGGGGGAACACCGGGGAGCTGTTTTTT
TRBV28	many	.	14	TRBJ1-6	CASSPGQGRSPLHF	TGTGCCAGCAGCCCCGGGCAGGGCCGGTCACCCCTCCACTTT
TRBV7-8	many	.	13	TRBJ2-5	CASSRTDQETQYF	TGTGCCAGCAGTCGGACAGACCAAGAGACCCAGTACTTC
TRBV2	many	.	12	TRBJ2-1	CASGYLLGEQFF	TGTGCCAGCGGCTATCTTTTGGGTGAGCAGTTCTTC
TRBV19	.	.	13	TRBJ1-5	CASSIRGNQPQHF	TGTGCCAGTAGTATTCGGGGTAATCAGCCCCAGCATTTT
TRBV5-1	many	.	14	TRBJ1-1	CASSLSQSNTEAFF	TGCGCCAGCAGCTTGAGTCAGTCGAACACTGAAGCTTTCTTT
TRBV19	many	.	12	TRBJ2-1	CASSTEYNEQFF	TGTGCCAGTAGTACAGAGTACAATGAGCAGTTCTTC
TRBV3-1	few	.	13	TRBJ1-1	CASRPLGREEAFF	TGTGCCAGCAGGCCTTTGGGCCGGGAGGAGGCTTTCTTT
TRBV7-2	many	.	14	TRBJ2-1	CASSFRAPRDEQFF	TGTGCCAGCAGCTTCCGGGCCCCTCGGGATGAGCAGTTCTTC
TRBV5-6	many	TRBD1	14	TRBJ1-1	CASSLWDRNTEAFF	TGTGCCAGCAGCTTGTGGGACAGAAACACTGAAGCTTTCTTT
TRBV29-1	few	TRBD1	13	TRBJ1-3	CSVSRGHGNTIYF	TGCAGCGTTTCCAGGGGGCACGGAAACACCATATATTTT
TRBV10-1	.	TRBD1	15	TRBJ2-3	CASTKGQGASDTQYF	TGCGCCAGCACCAAAGGACAGGGGGCATCTGATACGCAGTATTTT
TRBV12-3/TRBV12-4	.	.	13	TRBJ2-2	CASSFSTTGELFF	TGTGCCAGCAGTTTTAGTACAACCGGGGAGCTGTTTTTT
TRBV5-1	many	.	13	TRBJ2-2	CASSPPRTGELFF	TGCGCCAGCAGCCCCCCTAGGACCGGGGAGCTGTTTTTT
TRBV20-1	many	.	13	TRBJ2-7	CSAGPSSAYEQYF	TGCAGTGCGGGACCGAGCTCGGCGTACGAGCAGTACTTC
TRBV5-4	.	.	16	TRBJ2-2	CASSLGYGEGTGELFF	TGTGCCAGCAGCTTGGGTTACGGAGAGGGCACCGGGGAGCTGTTTTTT
TRBV29-1	many	.	13	TRBJ1-2	CSVDRGNRYGYTF	TGCAGCGTTGATAGAGGGAATCGGTACGGCTACACCTTC
TRBV5-6	many	TRBD1	15	TRBJ2-1	CASSGTGAYYNEQFF	TGTGCCAGCAGTGGGACAGGGGCCTATTACAATGAGCAGTTCTTC
TRBV28	many	.	13	TRBJ2-3	CASSRRSTDTQYF	TGTGCCAGCAGTCGACGGAGCACAGATACGCAGTATTTT
TRBV25-1	many	.	14	TRBJ1-2	CASRKKGPDGGYTF	TGTGCCAGCAGGAAAAAGGGGCCTGATGGAGGCTACACCTTC
TRBV29-1	many	.	13	TRBJ2-1	CSVGGTNGGEQFF	TGCAGCGTTGGCGGGACAAATGGGGGTGAGCAGTTCTTC